This T cell receptor beta chain was identified in a study of OX40 agonist ivuxolimab in advanced cancers. General study results and limits: CD4+ and CD8+ blood T cells expanded clonally by week 6 at 0.1 to 3.0 mg/kg. Antigens targeted by the expanded peripheral T cells were not determined. Partial responders receiving 0.1-3.0 mg/kg showed among the lowest clonal expansion.

The assay was immunoSEQ multiplex PCR, and TCRdb's table has in-frame clones only and misses some. This table holds over 80,000 clones, about 88% found once. The study sampled blood at baseline, cycle 4 day 1, and cycle 7 day 1. Notes on this clone: Antigen specificity is unknown.

V shed 6 bases, J shed 0 bases, and the junction held 7 bases outside the gene matches. Germline V lookup: CDR1 MNHNS, CDR2 SASEGT. The CDR3 spans 15 residues. Specimen: CD4+ or CD8+ T cells sorted from blood, collected in a trial of the OX40 agonist ivuxolimab. This sequence originates from an adult with an advanced solid tumor such as melanoma, head and neck, liver or kidney cancer. The V call is TRBV6-1, the J call TRBJ2-7; 8 nucleotides match TRBD1. CDR3 sequence reads: CASSLQGASSYEQYF. The DNA of the CDR3 is TGTGCCAGCAGCCTTCAGGGGGCTAGCTCCTACGAGCAGTACTTC.